These 3 T cell receptor beta chains originate from one sample sequenced in a study of response to subunit inactivated influenza vaccine. TCRdb used MiXCR to reprocess the RT-PCR reads, holding one entry per CDR3 protein. The sample records 550,000 to 800,000 distinct CDR3 sequences, around a sixth being singletons. Here the sequenced sample was PBMCs from blood, taken 11 to 12 days after vaccination. The source is a man aged 45-65 years who received an inactivated influenza vaccine.

This clonotype was counted a few times. The rearrangement uses TRBV7-9 and TRBJ1-2, with D tentatively TRBD1 (6 bases). The germline gives CDR1 SEHNR, CDR2 FQNEAQ (reference sequence). This CDR3 comprises 16 residues. V lost 4 bases, J lost 2 bases, and 17 bases lay in between. CDR3 amino acids: CASSSPAQGFNYGYTF. In DNA, the CDR3 is TGTGCCAGCAGCTCCCCGGCACAGGGCTTCAACTATGGCTACACCTTC.

This clonotype was observed a handful of times. V and J are TRBV6-2 or TRBV6-3 and TRBJ2-2; D not resolved. The germline V gene encodes CDR1 MNHEY and CDR2 SVGEGT. Trimming removed 0 bases from V and 6 bases from J, with 11 bases in between. The CDR3 length is 15 residues. For the CDR3, the DNA is TGTGCCAGCAGTTACTCGCACCTTCTGCCCGGGGAGCTGTTTTTT. It is translated as CASSYSHLLPGELFF.

A few counts support this clonotype. The chain employs TRBV5-1 and TRBJ2-5; D is possibly TRBD1 (6 bases). The V gene's germline CDR1 is SGHRS and CDR2 YFSETQ. This CDR3 contains 16 residues. V was clipped by 3 bases and J by 5 bases, with 20 bases between them. This CDR3 reads CASSSEGVRLEETQYF. DNA for the CDR3: TGCGCCAGCAGCTCCGAGGGGGTTCGGTTGGAGGAGACCCAGTACTTC.